The present TCR beta chain was sequenced within a study of blood T cell repertoires in COVID-19. Study overall: There were acute and convalescent COVID-19 samples, and they came from the United States, Italy and Spain. T cells, B-cell-depleted T cells, or PBMCs supplied cDNA or gDNA.

With V trimmed by 3 bases and J by 0 bases, 5 bases remained unmatched. CDR1 is LNHDA, CDR2 SQIVND, per germline (reference sequence). The CDR3 sequence is 16 residues long. As originally analysed: Researchers report that nucleated cell counts were estimated from reference gene primer amplification. TCRdb's table, derived via immunoSEQ multiplex PCR, lists solely in-frame clones and lacks some. The D gene and trimming were derived from the DNA, and the V and J assignments and clone size from that table. This table has roughly 120,000 clones, over 80% appearing once. Sequencing input: peripheral blood. The receptor comes from a woman between 70 and 85 years old with acute or convalescent COVID-19. The chain combines TRBV19 with TRBJ1-3; TRBD1 aligns across 7 bases. The CDR3 here is CASSILGQISGNTIYF. In DNA form, the CDR3 reads TGTGCCAGTAGTATTTTGGGACAGATCTCTGGAAACACCATATATTTT.